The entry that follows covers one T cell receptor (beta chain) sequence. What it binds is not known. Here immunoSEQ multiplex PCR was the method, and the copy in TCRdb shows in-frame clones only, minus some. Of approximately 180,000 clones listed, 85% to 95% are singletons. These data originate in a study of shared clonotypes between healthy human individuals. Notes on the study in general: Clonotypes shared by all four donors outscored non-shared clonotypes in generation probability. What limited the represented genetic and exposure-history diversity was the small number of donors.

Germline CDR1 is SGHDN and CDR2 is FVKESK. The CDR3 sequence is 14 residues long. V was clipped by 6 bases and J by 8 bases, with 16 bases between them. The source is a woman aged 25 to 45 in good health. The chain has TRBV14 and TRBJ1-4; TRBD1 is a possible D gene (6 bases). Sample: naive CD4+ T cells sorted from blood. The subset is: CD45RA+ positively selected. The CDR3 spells CASRRGGAREKLFF. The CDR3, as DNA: TGTGCCAGCAGACGAGGGGGTGCTAGGGAAAAACTGTTTTTT.